These 14 T cell receptor beta chains share one sample of origin, sequenced in a study of CDR3 diversity in severe acne. MiXCR was run by TCRdb on the PCR reads, yielding one entry per CDR3 protein. The table records some 90,000 distinct CDR3 sequences, 45% to 50% of them present only once. Material for sequencing was blood. Receptor source: a male donor with severe acne vulgaris.

V and J are TRBV18 and TRBJ2-3, with TRBD2 matching over 8 bases. J lost 0 bases, V lost 5 bases, and 7 bases had no gene match. Germline values: CDR1 KGHSH, CDR2 LQKENI. The CDR3 totals 16 residues. The CDR3 loop is CASSGSAGASTDTQYF. The CDR3 nucleotides read TGTGCCAGCTCAGGCTCAGCGGGGGCTAGCACAGATACGCAGTATTTT.

In this sample, this clonotype turned up many times. CDR3 residues: CASSVNYKNTEAFF. CDR3 DNA sequence: TGTGCCAGCAGCGTAAATTATAAGAACACTGAAGCTTTCTTT. The V call is TRBV7-9, the J call TRBJ1-1; D is uncertain. Trimming cost V 5 bases and J 1 base, with 11 bases left between them. CDR1 SEHNR and CDR2 FQNEAQ come from the germline V gene (reference sequence). This CDR3 spans 14 amino acids. Based on the CDR3 plus reference TRBV7-9 and TRBJ1-1, the full variable domain is DTGVSQNPRHKITKRGQNVTFRCDPISEHNRLYWYRQTLGQGPEFLTYFQNEAQLEKSRLLSDRFSAERPKGSFSTLEIQRTEQGDSAMYLCASSVNYKNTEAFFGQGTRLTVV.

This clonotype was seen a few times. The junction and the germline gene differ at one end; a read error may be behind it. The DNA of the CDR3 is TGTGCCAGCGGTTTTGTCGCCGGATACAATAGCAATCAGCCCCAGCATTTC. The encoded protein is CASGFVAGYNSNQPQHF. The V gene is TRBV28, the J gene TRBJ1-5, with D hard to call. CDR3 length: 17 amino acids. The germline V gene has CDR1 MDHEN and CDR2 SYDVKM.

The chain uses TRBV15 and TRBJ1-1; no clear D gene. CDR1 LNHNV and CDR2 YYDKDF come from the germline V gene (reference sequence). The CDR3 is 15 amino acids. The V end lost 5 bases, the J end lost 5 bases, and 18 bases lay between the germline ends. CDR3 in DNA: TGTGCCACCAGCCCGGGAAAGGGAACGAGTACTGAAGCTTTCTTT. It is translated as CATSPGKGTSTEAFF.

As to this clonotype: One end of the junction is discordant with germline, which a read error may explain. V is TRBV25-1 and J is TRBJ2-2; TRBD2 might be the D (5 bases). Germline-derived CDR1 and CDR2 are MGHDK and SYGVNS. The CDR3 runs 14 residues. The CDR3 reads CASSDVWSDGELLF. As DNA, the CDR3 is TGTGCCAGCAGTGATGTTTGGTCGGACGGGGAGCTGCTTTTT.

This clonotype was observed once. With a much larger clone just one base away, this may be a read error. The chain is built from TRBV4-2 and TRBJ2-6; D could derive from TRBD1 or TRBD2 (5 bases each). The length of the CDR3 is 15 residues. In germline, CDR1 is LGHNA, CDR2 YNFKEQ. V lost 0 bases and J 3 bases, leaving 6 bases between the germline ends. Here the CDR3 DNA reads TGTGCCAGCAGCCAAGAGGGGGTTGGGGCCAACGTCCTGACTTTC. Its translation is CASSQEGVGANVLTF.

This clonotype has only a few counts. CDR3 amino acids: CASSRDRANSPLHF. Here the CDR3 DNA reads TGTGCCAGCTCCCGGGACAGGGCTAATTCACCCCTCCACTTT. This chain links TRBV12-3 or TRBV12-4 with TRBJ1-6; 9 bases are shared with TRBD1. The CDR3 contains 14 residues. Trimming cost V 8 bases and J 6 bases; bases outside gene matches: 5.

This clonotype was found many times. This chain links TRBV5-8 with TRBJ2-5; D ambiguous. Per the germline V gene, CDR1 is SGHTS and CDR2 is YDEGEE. V was trimmed by 2 bases and J by 1 base, leaving 3 bases between them. This CDR3 region has 12 residues. Here the CDR3 DNA reads TGTGCCAGCAGCTTTGCCCAAGAGACCCAGTACTTC. Protein sequence: CASSFAQETQYF.

This chain uses TRBV11-2 with TRBJ2-5, with D hard to call. Per germline, CDR1 SGHAT and CDR2 FQNNGV. The CDR3 is 12 amino acids. The V gene lost 2 bases and the J gene lost 6 bases, with 7 bases spanning the gap. CDR3 residues: CASSLPGQTQYF. In DNA, the CDR3 is TGTGCCAGCAGCTTACCGGGCCAGACCCAGTACTTC.

This clonotype was seen ten or more times. V and J are TRBV19 and TRBJ2-5; 8 bases match TRBD1. This CDR3 comprises 14 residues. V lost 3 bases, J lost 4 bases, and 4 bases stayed unmatched. Germline lookup yields CDR1 LNHDA and CDR2 SQIVND (reference sequence). CDR3 sequence: CASSIGQGGETQYF. As DNA, the CDR3 is TGTGCCAGTAGTATCGGACAGGGAGGAGAGACCCAGTACTTC. Complete variable domain (other parts from reference TRBV19 and TRBJ2-5): DGGITQSPKYLFRKEGQNVTLSCEQNLNHDAMYWYRQDPGQGLRLIYYSQIVNDFQKGDIAEGYSVSREKKESFPLTVTSAQKNPTAFYLCASSIGQGGETQYFGPGTRLLVL.

V and J are TRBV7-2 and TRBJ2-5, with TRBD2 matching 8 bases. The CDR3 spans 16 residues. From germline, CDR1 is SGHTA and CDR2 FQGNSA. J gave up 2 bases and V 5 bases, and 10 bases lay outside the gene matches. CDR3 sequence: CASSRRLAGLQETQYF. CDR3 in DNA: TGTGCCAGCAGCAGGCGGTTAGCGGGGCTACAAGAGACCCAGTACTTC.

This clonotype has ten or more counts. DNA of the CDR3: TGCAGTGCTGAGGACAGCCCGCTAGGCTACACCTTC. It encodes CSAEDSPLGYTF. V and J are TRBV20-1 and TRBJ1-2; D perhaps matches TRBD1 (6 bases). This CDR3 has 12 residues. With 5 bases removed from V and 8 bases from J, the gap between germline ends came to 15 bases. Per germline, CDR1 DFQATT and CDR2 SNEGSKA (reference sequence).

Concerning this clonotype itself: The conserved closing phenylalanine or tryptophan is absent in this CDR3, likely reflecting a read error. The DNA is left out, because the CDR3 cannot be placed on it with certainty; the CDR3 is given as TCRdb lists it. The rearrangement uses TRBV15 and TRBJ1-6; TRBD1 is the table's D call, not checked against the DNA. Germline lookup yields CDR1 LNHNV and CDR2 YYDKDF (reference sequence). The CDR3 spans 14 amino acids, including both terminal residues. The CDR3 here is CATSSQGNWSRLQS.

The chain recombines TRBV25-1 with TRBJ2-7, with 7 bases aligning to TRBD2. With V trimmed by 2 bases and J by 4 bases, 5 bases remained unmatched. There are 14 residues in the CDR3. Germline CDR1 MGHDK, CDR2 SYGVNS. The DNA for the CDR3 is TGTGCCAGCAGTGAACGGGCGGGAGCTTACGAGCAGTACTTC. Amino acids: CASSERAGAYEQYF.